This paragraph covers one T cell receptor (beta chain) sequence. Antigen specificity is unknown. This entry comes from a study of CD8+CD57+ T cells in acquired aplastic anemia. Across the study: Sorted CD4+ and CD8+ cells yielded approximately 3.4 ug of DNA on average.

Study results and caveats: Patients were compared with controls for CD8+ Simpson's diversity, and no significant difference emerged.

The CDR3 has 16 amino acids. Looked up from germline, CDR1 is LNHDA and CDR2 is SQIVND (reference sequence). V lost 3 bases to trimming and J lost 4 bases; unmatched junction nucleotides: 9. Patients picked for sequencing had shown CD8+CD57+ cell expansion detected by flow cytometry. Acquired aplastic anemia of severe grade affected all patients. Blood samples were obtained from patients who had received no prior therapy. Investigators profiled TCR beta VDJ and CDR3 from genomic DNA template. TCRdb re-derived calls from the reads in MiXCR, one entry per CDR3 protein. The sample gives more than 250,000 distinct CDR3 sequences, approximately 86% of which show up once; 40% to 50% is in the top ten.

Sequencing was performed on sorted CD4+, CD8+, or CD8+CD57+ T cells (not recorded which) from PBMCs. The rearrangement uses TRBV19 and TRBJ2-5, with TRBD2 matching 9 bases. The receptor comes from a human donor with aplastic anemia. The CDR3 sequence: CASSISSGTWGETQYF. The CDR3 nucleotides are TGTGCCAGTAGTATCTCTAGCGGGACTTGGGGAGAGACCCAGTACTTC. The entire variable domain, with the rest obtained from reference TRBV19 and TRBJ2-5, is as follows: DGGITQSPKYLFRKEGQNVTLSCEQNLNHDAMYWYRQDPGQGLRLIYYSQIVNDFQKGDIAEGYSVSREKKESFPLTVTSAQKNPTAFYLCASSISSGTWGETQYFGPGTRLLVL.